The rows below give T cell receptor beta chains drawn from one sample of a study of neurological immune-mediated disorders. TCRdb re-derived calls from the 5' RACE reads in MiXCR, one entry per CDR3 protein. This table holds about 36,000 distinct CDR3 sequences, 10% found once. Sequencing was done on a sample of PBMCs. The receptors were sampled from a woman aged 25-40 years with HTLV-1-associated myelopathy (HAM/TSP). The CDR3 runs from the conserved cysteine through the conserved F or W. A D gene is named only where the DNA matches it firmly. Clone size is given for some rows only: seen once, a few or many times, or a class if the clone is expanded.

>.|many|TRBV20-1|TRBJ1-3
TGCAGTGCAACAGCGAGTGGAAACACCATATATTTT
CSATASGNTIYF
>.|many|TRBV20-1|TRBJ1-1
TGCAGTGCCAAAAACGCCCCAGGGAACACTGAAGCTTTCTTT
CSAKNAPGNTEAFF
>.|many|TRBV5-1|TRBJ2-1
TGCGCCAGCAGCTATGGACAGCGGGACCTCAATGAGCAGTTCTTC
CASSYGQRDLNEQFF
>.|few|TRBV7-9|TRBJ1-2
TGTGCCAGCAGCTTAGAGTCGTTGGGGGGGTCCTATGGCTACACCTTC
CASSLESLGGSYGYTF
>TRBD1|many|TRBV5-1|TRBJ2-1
TGCGCCAGCAGCTTGGGAAGGGGGTCGGGACAGGGGAGCAATGAGCAGTTCTTC
CASSLGRGSGQGSNEQFF
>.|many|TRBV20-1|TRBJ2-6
TGCAGTGCCAGAACAGGGAGGGGCTCTGGGGCCAACGTCCTGACTTTC
CSARTGRGSGANVLTF
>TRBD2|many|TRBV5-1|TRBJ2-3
TGCGCCAGCAGCTTTGGACTAGCGGGGGCGACAGATACGCAGTATTTT
CASSFGLAGATDTQYF
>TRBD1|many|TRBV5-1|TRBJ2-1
TGCGCCAGCACAGACAGGGGAGCCCCCCTTGAGCAGTTCTTC
CASTDRGAPLEQFF
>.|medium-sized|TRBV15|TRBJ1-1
TGTGCCACCAGCAGAGGTGGCGCAGGGAAGGAAGCTTTCTTT
CATSRGGAGKEAFF
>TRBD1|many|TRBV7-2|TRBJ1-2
TGTGCCAGCAGCAATAAAAGACAGGGATACTACACCTTC
CASSNKRQGYYTF
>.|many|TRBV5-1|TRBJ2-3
TGCGCCAGCAGCTTGGTCCGGGGCACAGATACGCAGTATTTT
CASSLVRGTDTQYF
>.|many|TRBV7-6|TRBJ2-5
TGTGCCAGCAGCCGTTCGACGGTGGGGACCCAAGAGACCCAGTACTTC
CASSRSTVGTQETQYF
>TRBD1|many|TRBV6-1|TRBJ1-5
TGTGCCAGCAGTGCCCGAGACAGGGGGTATCAGCCCCAGCATTTT
CASSARDRGYQPQHF
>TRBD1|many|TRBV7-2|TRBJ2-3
TGTGCCAGCAACCCGACAGGGAGCACAGATACGCAGTATTTT
CASNPTGSTDTQYF
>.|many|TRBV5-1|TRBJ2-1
TGCGCCAGCAGCTTGGGAAACAATGAGCAGTTCTTC
CASSLGNNEQFF
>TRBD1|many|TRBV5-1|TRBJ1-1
TGCGCCAGCAGCATGGACAGGGTAGGTGCCACTGAAGCTTTCTTT
CASSMDRVGATEAFF
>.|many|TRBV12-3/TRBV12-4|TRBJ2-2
TGTGCCAGCAGTAACACCCGGGAGCTGTTTTTT
CASSNTRELFF
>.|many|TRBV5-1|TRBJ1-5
TGCGCCAGCAGCTTGGGGGGACGGAATCAGCCCCAGCATTTT
CASSLGGRNQPQHF
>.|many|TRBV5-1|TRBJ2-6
TGCGCCAGCAGCTTCGGTTTATTCGGCTCTGGGGCCAACGTCCTGACTTTC
CASSFGLFGSGANVLTF
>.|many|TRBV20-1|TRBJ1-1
TGCAGTGCTCGCACGACAGCGAACACTGAAGCTTTCTTT
CSARTTANTEAFF
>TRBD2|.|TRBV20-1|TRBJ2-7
TGCAGTGCCCGGATAGCGGGGGCGAACTCCTACGAGCAGTACTTC
CSARIAGANSYEQYF
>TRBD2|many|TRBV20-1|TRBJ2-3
TGCAGTGCTTTCTCAATAGCGGGGGCCAGCACAGATACGCAGTATTTT
CSAFSIAGASTDTQYF
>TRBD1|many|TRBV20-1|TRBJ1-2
TGCAGTGCCGGGGACAGGGGCGCGGGAATTAACTATGGCTACACCTTC
CSAGDRGAGINYGYTF
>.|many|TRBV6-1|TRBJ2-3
TGTGCCAGCAGACAATTACTAGCTTTCGCAGATACGCAGTATTTT
CASRQLLAFADTQYF
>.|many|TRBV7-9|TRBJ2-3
TGTGCCAGCAGCTTAGGAGGGCCAGATACGCAGTATTTT
CASSLGGPDTQYF
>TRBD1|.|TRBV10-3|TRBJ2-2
TGTGCCATCAGTGTGGAACAGGGGGGTAACGGGGAGCTGTTTTTT
CAISVEQGGNGELFF
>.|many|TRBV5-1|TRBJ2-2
TGCGCCAGCAGTGCAGGGAACACCGGGGAGCTGTTTTTT
CASSAGNTGELFF
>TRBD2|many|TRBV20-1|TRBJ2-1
TGCAGTGCTAGAGTTGGGTGGACTAGCGGGACGGAATACTACTCCTACAATGAGCAGTTCTTC
CSARVGWTSGTEYYSYNEQFF
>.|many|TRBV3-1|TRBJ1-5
TGTGCCAGCAGCCACAACCGACGCAATCAGCCCCAGCATTTT
CASSHNRRNQPQHF
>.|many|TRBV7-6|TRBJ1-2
TGTGCCAGCAGCCCCAGGGGACTCTATGGCTACACCTTC
CASSPRGLYGYTF
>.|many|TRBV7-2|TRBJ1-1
TGTGCCAGCAGCCAGCGCTCTGAAGCTTTCTTT
CASSQRSEAFF
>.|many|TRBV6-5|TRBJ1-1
TGTGCCAGCAGCCCCTACTCCAACTCTATGTCCACTGAAGCTTTCTTT
CASSPYSNSMSTEAFF